This note documents a single TCR beta chain sequence. Its antigen is unknown. The sample is drawn from a study of T cell repertoires in cytomegalovirus infection. Study findings and constraints: Ex vivo responses were dominated by HLA-C-restricted CMV-specific TCR beta clonotypes.

TCRdb passed the reads through MiXCR, listing each CDR3 protein once. The sample lists under 800,000 distinct CDR3 sequences, approximately 24% seen once, with less than 10% in the top ten. The ends lost 5 bases at V and 3 bases at J; junction bases unmatched: 8. Germline V gene lookup returns CDR1 SGHDT and CDR2 YYEEEE. CDR3 length: 15 residues. This receptor was taken from a human donor in good health (CMV status not recorded). Some clones in this sample may be carry-over from other donors' samples. The rearrangement links TRBV5-6 to TRBJ2-5, with TRBD1 identical over 9 bases. Input material: CD8+ T cells from PBMCs. The CDR3 is CASSSDRGSEETQYF. The CDR3 DNA follows: TGTGCCAGCAGTTCGGACAGGGGATCGGAAGAGACCCAGTACTTC.